This T cell receptor (beta chain) was captured by sequencing in a study of blood T cell repertoires in COVID-19. Background on the study: Cohort 3 recovery required two negative PCRs, clearance, or symptom resolution. The cDNA or gDNA used as material had been derived from T cells, B-cell-depleted T cells, or PBMCs. COVID-19 samples collected from the United States, Italy and Spain covered acute and convalescent phases.

Participant ages covered about 18 to 90 years across 24 US areas. Assay: immunoSEQ multiplex PCR; the TCRdb copy retains only in-frame clones and omits some. The sample contains about 210,000 clones, 86% of which appear only once. V dropped 1 base and J dropped 4; count of bases not matched to a gene: 4. The length of the CDR3 is 16 residues. Germline CDR1 LNHDA, CDR2 SQIVND (reference sequence). This sequence was found in a woman between 40 and 55 years old in a cohort exposed to, infected with or recovered from COVID-19 (not recorded which). The rearrangement links TRBV19 to TRBJ2-3; 11 bases are a match to TRBD2. The material sequenced was PBMCs or T cells enriched from blood (not recorded which). The CDR3 reads CASSIAGTSGADTQYF. CDR3 in DNA: TGTGCCAGTAGTATAGCAGGGACTAGCGGCGCAGATACGCAGTATTTT.